This T cell receptor (beta chain) was sequenced during a study of cytomegalovirus exposure and HLA in healthy donors. The CDR3 is made up of 16 amino acids. Germline V gene lookup returns CDR1 SNHLY and CDR2 FYNNEI. V was trimmed by 8 bases and J by 2 bases, leaving 21 bases between them. The PCR had 60 Vbeta and 13 Jbeta primers. Repertoires were generated with immunoSEQ multiplex PCR, while TCRdb's copy carries only in-frame clones and drops some. There are fewer than 150,000 clones in the sample; 70% to 85% occur only once, and roughly 4% lies in the top ten. There are a few counts of this clone. This clonotype was sampled from a human donor in good health. The specimen sequenced was PBMCs. The rearrangement joins TRBV2 to TRBJ2-5, with D possibly being TRBD2 (6 bases). CDR3 amino acids: CASSLGLVISQETQYF. The CDR3 nucleotides read TGTGCCAGCTCCTTGGGACTCGTAATTTCTCAAGAGACCCAGTACTTC. The full variable domain, in which reference TRBV2 and TRBJ2-5 provide the parts outside the CDR3, is EPEVTQTPSHQVTQMGQEVILRCVPISNHLYFYWYRQILGQKVEFLVSFYNNEISEKSEIFDDQFSVERPDGSNFTLKIRSTKLEDSAMYFCASSLGLVISQETQYFGPGTRLLVL.